One and the same sample provided the 28 T cell receptor beta chains below, sequenced in a study of T cell repertoires in cytomegalovirus infection. The antigens for these receptors are not known. TCRdb redid the calling of the reads with MiXCR, one entry per CDR3 protein. The sample lists roughly 920,000 distinct CDR3 sequences, roughly 31% seen once, with around an eighth in the top ten. The sequencing here drew on cultured CD8+ T cells from PBMCs, taken from culture after CMV antigen stimulation. These receptors were collected from a human donor in good health (CMV status not recorded). Some clones in this sample may be carry-over from other donors' samples.

The chain employs TRBV15 and TRBJ2-1; D might be TRBD1 (5 bases). The CDR3 runs to 14 residues. From germline, CDR1 is LNHNV and CDR2 YYDKDF (reference sequence). With 3 bases removed from V and 8 bases from J, the gap between germline ends came to 14 bases. This chain's CDR3 is CATSRGPITDEQFF. CDR3 DNA: TGTGCCACCAGCAGGGGGCCGATTACCGATGAGCAGTTCTTC.

This clonotype came up a few times. This chain connects TRBV7-9 to TRBJ2-5, with 7 bases fitting TRBD1. V shed 6 bases and J 3 bases; nucleotides not matched to a gene: 7. The CDR3 consists of 14 residues. Germline assignment: CDR1 SEHNR and CDR2 FQNEAQ (reference sequence). The CDR3 nucleotides read TGTGCCAGCAGGTCGACCGACAGGGAAGAGACCCAGTACTTC. The encoded protein is CASRSTDREETQYF.

This clonotype was detected ten times or more. The chain links TRBV6-5 to TRBJ1-1; D may be TRBD1 (5 bases). The V end lost 2 bases, the J end lost 2 bases, and 9 bases lay between the germline ends. The germline V gene encodes CDR1 MNHEY and CDR2 SVGAGI. The CDR3 consists of 14 residues. CDR3 protein: CASSYRGANTEAFF. Here the CDR3 DNA reads TGTGCCAGCAGTTACAGGGGCGCCAACACTGAAGCTTTCTTT.

This clonotype was detected only a few times. The genes are TRBV6-1 and TRBJ2-7; TRBD1 might be the D (6 bases). V was clipped by 1 base and J by 0 bases, with 10 bases between them. Germline V lookup: CDR1 MNHNS, CDR2 SASEGT. CDR3 size: 15 residues. The DNA for the CDR3 is TGTGCCAGCAGTGAAGGTGTGGACAGCTCCTACGAGCAGTACGTC. Its translation: CASSEGVDSSYEQYV.

This chain connects TRBV20-1 to TRBJ1-5, with D maybe TRBD1 (5 bases). The CDR3 length is 14 residues. Trimming removed 3 bases from V and 2 bases from J, with 11 bases in between. CDR1 DFQATT and CDR2 SNEGSKA come from the germline V gene (reference sequence). CDR3 nucleotide sequence: TGCAGTGCTAGTTGGCAGGGACGCAATCAGCCCCAGCATTTT. Encoded protein: CSASWQGRNQPQHF.

The chain joins TRBV27 to TRBJ1-1; D not resolved. The CDR3 is 15 amino acids. With 2 bases removed from V and 2 bases from J, the gap between germline ends came to 12 bases. Germline V lookup: CDR1 MNHEY, CDR2 SMNVEV (reference sequence). The CDR3 DNA reads TGTGCCAGCAGTTTAAAGGGTTCTGGAAACACTGAAGCTTTCTTT. Translated, it gives CASSLKGSGNTEAFF.

Here the CDR3 reads CASSFRTGYGYTF. For the CDR3, the DNA is TGTGCCAGCAGCTTCAGGACAGGATATGGCTACACCTTC. The V and J genes are TRBV12-3 or TRBV12-4 and TRBJ1-2; 7 bases map to TRBD1. The CDR3 runs to 13 residues. The V segment lost 6 bases and the J segment 5 bases; nucleotides outside the gene matches: 6.

In its sample, this clonotype ranks as medium-sized. This chain connects TRBV6-6 to TRBJ1-2; no clear D. The CDR3 covers 13 residues. The germline V gene has CDR1 MNHNY and CDR2 SVGAGI (reference sequence). Trimming shortened V by 5 bases and J by 3 bases, and 10 bases separated the two germline ends. The CDR3 region is CASSPPGYYGYTF. CDR3 DNA: TGTGCCAGCAGTCCCCCTGGGTACTATGGCTACACCTTC.

This clonotype was seen ten or more times. The chain joins TRBV6-1 to TRBJ2-3; D is possibly TRBD2 (6 bases). Germline V gene lookup returns CDR1 MNHNS and CDR2 SASEGT. This CDR3 spans 13 amino acids. V shed 6 bases and J shed 5 bases, with 12 bases lying between them. The CDR3 DNA sequence: TGTGCCAGCAGACTAGCCTCCGGAGATACGCAGTATTTT. It encodes CASRLASGDTQYF.

The sample holds many counts of this clonotype. At one end the junction does not follow the germline gene, possibly because of a read error. V usage is TRBV7-9 and J usage is TRBJ1-2, with D maybe TRBD1 (6 bases). Germline V CDR1 and CDR2: SEHNR, FQNEAQ (reference sequence). This CDR3 contains 12 residues. Written as DNA, the CDR3 is TGTGCCAGCAGATTAGGGGGACGTGGCTACACCTTC. The encoded protein is CASRLGGRGYTF.

This clonotype was observed at least ten times. The chain carries TRBV11-2 and TRBJ2-3; 10 bases map to TRBD2. The CDR3 has 17 amino acids. The ends lost 3 bases at V and 0 bases at J; junction bases unmatched: 6. The V gene's germline CDR1 is SGHAT and CDR2 FQNNGV. The CDR3 sequence: CASSFWTSGSSTDTQYF. As DNA, the CDR3 is TGTGCCAGCAGCTTTTGGACTAGCGGATCTAGCACAGATACGCAGTATTTT.

This clonotype was seen a few times. The chain has TRBV6-6 and TRBJ2-5; 7 positions match TRBD1. The CDR3 contains 14 residues. Germline assignment: CDR1 MNHNY and CDR2 SVGAGI (reference sequence). Germline trimming cut 4 bases from V and 2 bases from J; bases unmatched to any gene: 4. CDR3 amino acids: CASSSSGQQETQYF. CDR3 DNA sequence: TGTGCCAGCAGTTCCTCGGGACAGCAAGAGACCCAGTACTTC.

The chain recombines TRBV6-1 with TRBJ2-1, with a weak D call TRBD1 (6 bases). Trimming took 1 base from V and 3 from J, leaving 16 bases between them. The CDR3 has 17 residues. The germline CDR1 and CDR2 sequences are MNHNS and SASEGT. The CDR3 nucleotides are TGTGCCAGCAGTGAAGGAGCGAACAGGGACCTCTACAATGAGCAGTTCTTC. Encoded protein: CASSEGANRDLYNEQFF.

This clonotype came up once. A read error is possible here, since a much larger clone lies one base away. This chain links TRBV7-6 with TRBJ2-7; D uncertain. The CDR3 is made up of 14 amino acids. The V gene's germline CDR1 is SGHVS and CDR2 FNYEAQ. Trimming shortened V by 1 base and J by 4 bases, and 11 bases separated the two germline ends. CDR3 sequence: CASSLVIGRYEQYF. For the CDR3, the DNA is TGTGCCAGCAGCTTAGTGATCGGAAGATACGAGCAGTACTTC.

This rearrangement joins TRBV4-1 to TRBJ2-1, with 11 bases matching TRBD2. V gave up 0 bases and J gave up 10 bases; unmatched junction bases: 8. This CDR3 region has 16 residues. The germline V gene has CDR1 MGHRA and CDR2 YSYEKL. The CDR3 protein is CASSQEIAGGLYEQFF. CDR3 coding DNA: TGCGCCAGCAGCCAAGAAATAGCGGGGGGGCTCTACGAGCAGTTCTTC.

For this clonotype: A read error may explain this, as a much larger clone is one base away. The rearrangement joins TRBV19 to TRBJ2-7; TRBD2 is a possible D gene (6 bases). V shed 7 bases and J shed 0 bases, with 25 bases lying between them. The CDR3 spans 18 residues. The V gene's germline CDR1 is LNHDA and CDR2 SQIVND (reference sequence). CDR3 DNA sequence: TGTGCCAGTATGGGGGTCGGCGCGGGACCGATAAGCTCCTACGAGCAGTACTTC. Amino acid sequence: CASMGVGAGPISSYEQYF.

This clonotype was counted only a few times. The chain couples TRBV29-1 to TRBJ2-1; D unclear. The V gene lost 3 bases and the J gene lost 9 bases, with 6 bases spanning the gap. The CDR3 runs 10 residues. From germline, CDR1 is SQVTM and CDR2 ANQGSEA. The CDR3 sequence is CSVDWSEQFF. Written as DNA, the CDR3 is TGCAGCGTTGATTGGAGTGAGCAGTTCTTC.

This clonotype was detected only a few times. J is TRBJ1-6 and V is TRBV27, with 7 bases matching TRBD1. Per germline, CDR1 MNHEY and CDR2 SMNVEV (reference sequence). This CDR3 comprises 15 residues. Trimming took 4 bases from V and 4 from J; bases not matched to a gene: 4. The CDR3 nucleotides read TGTGCCAGCAGTTATGGGACAGTATATAATTCACCCCTCCACTTT. Protein product: CASSYGTVYNSPLHF.

This clonotype has a handful of counts. Compared with germline, one end of the junction differs, possibly owing to a read error. The rearrangement joins TRBV7-9 to TRBJ2-2; D gene unclear. Germline assignment: CDR1 SEHNR and CDR2 FQNEAQ (reference sequence). The CDR3 totals 16 residues. The CDR3 coding sequence is TGTGCCAGCATCTTAGACTCGTACACGAACACCGGGGAGCTGTTTTTT. Its protein is CASILDSYTNTGELFF.

The chain is built from TRBV6-5 and TRBJ1-6, with 8 positions matching TRBD1. This CDR3 spans 16 amino acids. Germline-derived CDR1 and CDR2 are MNHEY and SVGAGI. V gave up 2 bases and J gave up 9 bases; unmatched junction bases: 9. The CDR3 is CASSYQWTGKISPLHF. The CDR3 DNA is TGTGCCAGCAGTTACCAATGGACAGGGAAAATTTCACCCCTCCACTTT.

The V and J genes are TRBV25-1 and TRBJ1-1; D call uncertain. Deletions cut 2 bases from V and 4 bases from J, with 11 bases between. The germline V gene has CDR1 MGHDK and CDR2 SYGVNS. This CDR3 has 14 residues. The CDR3 region has the DNA TGTGCCAGCAGTGAAACTACAGTTTCCACTGAAGCTTTCTTT. Amino acids: CASSETTVSTEAFF. The full variable domain, its missing parts supplied by reference TRBV25-1 and TRBJ1-1, is EADIYQTPRYLVIGTGKKITLECSQTMGHDKMYWYQQDPGMELHLIHYSYGVNSTEKGDLSSESTVSRIRTEHFPLTLESARPSHTSQYLCASSETTVSTEAFFGQGTRLTVV.

This clonotype was counted between two and nine times. The chain employs TRBV5-1 and TRBJ2-5; D possibly corresponds to TRBD2 (6 bases). Trimming took off 3 bases at V and 0 bases at J, with 21 bases between the two ends. The CDR3 is made up of 18 amino acids. The germline CDR1 and CDR2 sequences are SGHRS and YFSETQ. CDR3: CASSSRDFALVYQETQYF. Here the CDR3 DNA reads TGCGCCAGCAGCTCCCGGGACTTCGCCTTAGTGTACCAAGAGACCCAGTACTTC.

This clonotype was seen a few times. J is TRBJ2-1 and V is TRBV2; 8 nucleotides line up with TRBD2. The CDR3 is 15 residues long. CDR1 is SNHLY and CDR2 is FYNNEI in the germline V gene. V was clipped by 7 bases and J by 7 bases; unmatched bases: 12. CDR3 residues: CASNPSGGAANEQFF. In DNA form, the CDR3 reads TGTGCCAGCAATCCCTCCGGGGGGGCCGCAAATGAGCAGTTCTTC.

The table lists this clonotype with many counts. The V gene is TRBV6-1, the J gene TRBJ1-1, with a tentative D call TRBD1 (6 bases). The CDR3 length is 18 residues. V lost 7 bases and J 6 bases, leaving 30 bases between the germline ends. Germline CDR1 reads MNHNS; CDR2 reads SASEGT. DNA for the CDR3: TGTGCCAGCACCCCATCCGGAGGGAACTCTTGGGGGCACCCTGAAGCTTTCTTT. The encoded protein is CASTPSGGNSWGHPEAFF.

The chain has TRBV15 and TRBJ2-7; D unclear. The CDR3 contains 14 residues. V was pared by 0 bases and J by 0 bases, with 6 bases between. Germline loops: CDR1 LNHNV, CDR2 YYDKDF (reference sequence). Written as DNA, the CDR3 is TGTGCCACCAGCAGAGACAGGTTCTCCTACGAGCAGTACGTC. Protein: CATSRDRFSYEQYV.

The V call is TRBV10-3, the J call TRBJ2-3, with 7 bases lining up with TRBD2. The CDR3 extends over 15 amino acids. Germline V gene sequence: CDR1 ENHRY, CDR2 SYGVKD. Trimming cost V 10 bases and J 0 bases; bases outside gene matches: 10. The CDR3 reads CATGGGDRSTDTQYF. The CDR3 nucleotides are TGTGCCACCGGGGGAGGGGACCGAAGCACAGATACGCAGTATTTT.

This clonotype appeared many times. This chain links TRBV12-5 with TRBJ2-1; D call uncertain. This CDR3 is 12 amino acids long. The V end was cut by 2 bases, the J end by 9 bases, with 8 bases between. Per germline, CDR1 LGHNT and CDR2 FRNRAP. The CDR3 DNA is TGTGCTAGTGGTTTGTCTTCCTCTGAGCAGTTCTTC. It is translated as CASGLSSSEQFF.

The V gene is TRBV28, the J gene TRBJ1-1; D possibly corresponds to TRBD1 (6 bases). CDR1 is MDHEN and CDR2 is SYDVKM in the germline V gene. Trimming cost V 1 base and J 8 bases, with 20 bases left between them. The CDR3 spans 16 residues. CDR3 in amino acids: CASSLFGGLISPEAFF. For the CDR3, the DNA is TGTGCCAGCAGTTTATTCGGGGGGCTTATTTCCCCCGAAGCTTTCTTT.